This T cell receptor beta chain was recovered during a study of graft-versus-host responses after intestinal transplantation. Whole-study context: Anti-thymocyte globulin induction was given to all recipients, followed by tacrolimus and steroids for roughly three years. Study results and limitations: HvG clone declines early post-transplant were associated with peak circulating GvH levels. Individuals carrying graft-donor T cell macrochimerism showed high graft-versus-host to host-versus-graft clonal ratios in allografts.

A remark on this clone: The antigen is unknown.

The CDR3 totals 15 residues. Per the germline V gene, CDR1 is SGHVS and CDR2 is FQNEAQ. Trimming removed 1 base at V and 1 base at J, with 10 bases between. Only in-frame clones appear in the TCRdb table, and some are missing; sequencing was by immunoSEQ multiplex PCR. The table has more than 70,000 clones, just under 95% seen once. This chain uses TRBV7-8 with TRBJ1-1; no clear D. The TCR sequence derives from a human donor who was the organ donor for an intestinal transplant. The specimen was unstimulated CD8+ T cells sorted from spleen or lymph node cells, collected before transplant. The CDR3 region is CASSLVVGENTEAFF. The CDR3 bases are TGTGCCAGCAGCTTAGTTGTAGGAGAGAACACTGAAGCTTTCTTT.